Below are 16 T cell receptor beta chains sequenced from a single sample in a study of blood T cell repertoires in COVID-19 (dated by TCRdb to the early 2020s). Libraries were prepared through the immunoSEQ multiplex PCR assay. The immuneACCESS repertoire file appears here via TCRdb, limited to in-frame rearrangements. These files lack a portion of the clones; in checked studies, under half of the deficit traces to unresolved V genes, and the cause of the others is not known. Across this sample there are 200,000 to 250,000 clones, with 83% seen only once. The ten largest clones add up to roughly 7.4% of the sample. Sequencing was done on a sample of peripheral blood. All receptors derive from a woman between 50 and 59 years old with acute or convalescent COVID-19.

This chain links TRBV3-1 (or the pseudogene TRBV3-2) with TRBJ2-7, with 8 bases identical to TRBD2. Per the germline V gene, CDR1 is LGHDT and CDR2 is YNNKEL (reference sequence). This CDR3 has 16 amino acids. Germline trimming cut 0 bases from V and 1 base from J; bases unmatched to any gene: 5. The CDR3 sequence is CASSQDVAGLSYEQYF. The CDR3 DNA sequence: TGTGCCAGCAGCCAAGATGTAGCGGGGTTATCCTACGAGCAGTACTTC.

This sequence joins TRBV18 and TRBJ1-1, with D possibly TRBD1 on 5 matching bases. The CDR3 has 14 amino acids. CDR1 is KGHSH and CDR2 is LQKENI in the germline V gene. V lost 3 bases and J lost 3, with 11 bases in between. The CDR3: CASSPWGEDTEAFF. In DNA, the CDR3 is TGTGCCAGCTCACCGTGGGGGGAGGACACTGAAGCTTTCTTT.

This clone has only a few counts. The genes are TRBV5-1 and TRBJ2-1; 10 nucleotides line up with TRBD2. The CDR3 spans 15 residues. With 0 bases clipped from V and 6 bases from J, the junction kept 3 bases outside the gene matches. In germline, CDR1 is SGHRS, CDR2 YFSETQ. The CDR3 loop is CASSLEAGGLNEQFF. The CDR3 nucleotides are TGCGCCAGCAGCTTGGAAGCGGGGGGGCTCAATGAGCAGTTCTTC.

The rearrangement uses TRBV5-1 and TRBJ2-3, with a weak D call TRBD2 (5 bases). This CDR3 spans 16 amino acids. With 0 bases removed from V and 2 bases from J, the gap between germline ends came to 13 bases. Looked up from germline, CDR1 is SGHRS and CDR2 is YFSETQ. This CDR3 reads CASSLANAGYTDTQYF. DNA for the CDR3: TGCGCCAGCAGCTTGGCGAATGCGGGCTACACAGATACGCAGTATTTT.

The chain employs TRBV5-1 and TRBJ2-7; possibly TRBD2 for D (6 bases). Germline CDR1 is SGHRS and CDR2 is YFSETQ. The CDR3 is 14 residues long. Trimming took off 0 bases at V and 6 bases at J, with 13 bases between the two ends. This chain's CDR3 is CASSLEDVGGEQYF. The CDR3 region has the DNA TGCGCCAGCAGCTTGGAGGACGTGGGAGGCGAGCAGTACTTC. Combining the CDR3 with reference TRBV5-1 and TRBJ2-7 gives the whole variable domain KAGVTQTPRYLIKTRGQQVTLSCSPISGHRSVSWYQQTPGQGLQFLFEYFSETQRNKGNFPGRFSGRQFSNSRSEMNVSTLELGDSALYLCASSLEDVGGEQYFGPGTRLTVT.

The chain recombines TRBV15 with TRBJ2-1; 10 bases fit TRBD2. V shed 5 bases and J 3 bases; nucleotides not matched to a gene: 4. CDR1 LNHNV and CDR2 YYDKDF come from the germline V gene (reference sequence). The CDR3 totals 15 residues. CDR3 nucleotides: TGTGCCACCAGCGAGACTAGCGGGCACTACAATGAGCAGTTCTTC. It specifies CATSETSGHYNEQFF.

Of note for this clone: It is unclear where the CDR3 begins or ends on the DNA, so no DNA is shown, and the CDR3 is as TCRdb lists it. V is TRBV5-1 and J is TRBJ1-3; the D call in the table, TRBD1, was not verified against the DNA. The CDR3 is 17 amino acids in total, end residues counted. CDR1 is SGHRS and CDR2 is YFSETQ in the germline V gene. CDR3 region: CASSLEGVFGEGNTIYF.

The genes are TRBV19 and TRBJ1-1, with D maybe TRBD1 (6 bases). This CDR3 has 15 residues. Germline V gives CDR1 LNHDA, CDR2 SQIVND (reference sequence). The germline V and J ends were trimmed by 6 bases and 5 bases, with 19 bases remaining between them. The CDR3 region is CASSTSGQTRTEAFF. The CDR3 DNA follows: TGTGCCAGTAGCACGAGTGGACAGACAAGAACTGAAGCTTTCTTT.

The genes are TRBV7-9 and TRBJ1-2, with 7 bases identical to TRBD1. CDR3 length: 15 residues. The germline gives CDR1 SEHNR, CDR2 FQNEAQ (reference sequence). The junction had 11 bases not matched to a gene; V was cut back by 5 bases and J by 5 bases. The chain's CDR3 is CASSPYDRERYGYTF. CDR3 nucleotides: TGTGCCAGCAGCCCCTACGACAGGGAGCGTTATGGCTACACCTTC.

The rearrangement uses TRBV9 and TRBJ2-1, with 8 bases matching TRBD2. This CDR3 spans 16 amino acids. After removal of 0 bases from V and 4 bases from J, the junction contained 6 bases not matched to a gene. Germline-derived CDR1 and CDR2 are SGDLS and YYNGEE. The CDR3 sequence: CASSVAPSGSYNEQFF. The DNA of the CDR3 is TGTGCCAGCAGCGTAGCTCCTAGCGGGTCATACAATGAGCAGTTCTTC.

The gene calls are TRBV7-6 and TRBJ2-2, with 9 nucleotides matching TRBD2. The V and J ends lost 2 bases and 4 bases, in that order; junction bases with no gene match: 5. The CDR3 totals 16 residues. Germline CDR1 reads SGHVS; CDR2 reads FNYEAQ. CDR3 protein: CASSLQRGAGTGELFF. CDR3 nucleotides: TGTGCCAGCAGCTTACAGCGGGGGGCCGGCACCGGGGAGCTGTTTTTT.

The V gene is TRBV7-9, the J gene TRBJ1-6; tentative D call: TRBD1 (5 bases). V was pared by 2 bases and J by 7 bases, with 9 bases between. Germline CDR1 is SEHNR and CDR2 is FQNEAQ (reference sequence). This CDR3 comprises 14 residues. The CDR3 sequence: CASSLSTENSPLHF. DNA of the CDR3: TGTGCCAGCAGCTTATCGACAGAAAATTCACCCCTCCACTTT.

The CDR3: CASSAAKPGTGEKVRYGYTF. CDR3 bases: TGCGCCAGCAGTGCGGCAAAACCCGGGACAGGGGAGAAGGTCAGGTATGGCTACACCTTC. The chain joins TRBV10-1 to TRBJ1-2; 10 nucleotides match TRBD1. Trimming took 4 bases from V and 5 from J; bases not matched to a gene: 22. The CDR3 sequence is 20 residues long. Germline V gives CDR1 WNHNN, CDR2 SYGVQD (reference sequence).

The chain links TRBV25-1 to TRBJ2-7; TRBD1 aligns across 7 bases. Germline CDR1 reads MGHDK; CDR2 reads SYGVNS. After removal of 6 bases from V and 2 bases from J, the junction contained 4 bases not matched to a gene. This CDR3 spans 13 amino acids. CDR3 sequence: CASRDRAAYEQYF. For the CDR3, the DNA is TGTGCCAGCAGAGACAGGGCCGCCTACGAGCAGTACTTC.

The rearrangement links TRBV6-5 to TRBJ1-5; TRBD1 aligns across 7 bases. Germline V gene data show CDR1 as MNHEY and CDR2 as SVGAGI. J gave up 6 bases and V 6 bases, and 5 bases lay outside the gene matches. The CDR3 extends over 13 amino acids. The CDR3 loop reads CASRGGAFQPQHF. The DNA of the CDR3 is TGTGCCAGCAGAGGGGGCGCGTTTCAGCCCCAGCATTTT.

Only one count was recorded for this clone. CDR3 region: CASSPGTGTPYEQYF. CDR3 DNA sequence: TGTGCCAGCTCGCCCGGGACAGGGACCCCCTACGAGCAGTACTTC. The chain carries TRBV18 and TRBJ2-7; 9 positions match TRBD1. The CDR3 has 15 residues. Germline lookup yields CDR1 KGHSH and CDR2 LQKENI. The V segment lost 6 bases and the J segment 2 bases; nucleotides outside the gene matches: 8.